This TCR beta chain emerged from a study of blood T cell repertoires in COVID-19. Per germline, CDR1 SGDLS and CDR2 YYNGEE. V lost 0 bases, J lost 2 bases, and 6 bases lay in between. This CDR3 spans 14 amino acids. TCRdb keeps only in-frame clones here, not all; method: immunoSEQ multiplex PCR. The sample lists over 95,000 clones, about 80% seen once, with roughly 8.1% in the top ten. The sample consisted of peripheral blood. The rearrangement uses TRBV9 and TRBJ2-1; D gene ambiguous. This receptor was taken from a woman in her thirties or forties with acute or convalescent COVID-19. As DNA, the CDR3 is TGTGCCAGCAGCGTAGGAGATGCCTACAATGAGCAGTTCTTC. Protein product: CASSVGDAYNEQFF.